Following are 20 T cell receptor beta chains from one sample sequenced in a study of cytomegalovirus exposure and HLA in healthy donors. 60 Vbeta and 13 Jbeta primers were used in PCR. The protocol was immunoSEQ multiplex PCR, while the TCRdb copy is restricted to in-frame clones and leaves out a portion. Its table records about 110,000 clones. The sequenced material came from PBMCs. These receptors were collected from a man aged 45-60 years in good health and CMV-seronegative.

The chain is built from TRBV15 and TRBJ2-7; the match to TRBD1 covers 7 bases. CDR3 length equals 15 residues. The V gene's germline CDR1 is LNHNV and CDR2 YYDKDF (reference sequence). V shed 0 bases and J 1 base; nucleotides not matched to a gene: 3. The CDR3 reads CATSRERGPSYEQYF. The CDR3 coding sequence is TGTGCCACCAGCAGAGAGAGGGGGCCTTCCTACGAGCAGTACTTC.

The chain couples TRBV4-1 to TRBJ2-3, with D perhaps matching TRBD2 (6 bases). Germline CDR1 reads MGHRA; CDR2 reads YSYEKL. The CDR3 runs to 15 residues. Trimming removed 1 base at V and 3 bases at J, with 11 bases between. The DNA for the CDR3 is TGCGCCAGCAGCCAAGGATGGGGGGTGACAGATACGCAGTATTTT. Its protein is CASSQGWGVTDTQYF.

This chain connects TRBV6-5 to TRBJ2-4; D is unresolved. The CDR3 length is 13 residues. CDR1 and CDR2 (germline): MNHEY, SVGAGI. CDR3 in amino acids: CAARGSPENIQYF. Here the CDR3 DNA reads TGTGCAGCCCGAGGATCTCCGGAAAACATTCAGTACTTC.

To note about this clone: At one of its ends the junction is not consistent with the germline gene, which may arise from a read error. This sample includes further DNA sequences coding for the same CDR3. The V and J genes are TRBV11-3 and TRBJ1-3; TRBD1 matches at 9 bases. This CDR3 region has 19 residues. Looked up from germline, CDR1 is SGHNT and CDR2 is YENEEA. In nucleotides, the CDR3 is TGTGCCAGCAGCCCGGGACAGGGAATGAAACAGGTCTCTGGGAACACCATATATTTT. Translation: CASSPGQGMKQVSGNTIYF.

The chain uses TRBV4-1 and TRBJ1-1; D unclear. CDR3 length: 16 residues. Germline CDR1 reads MGHRA; CDR2 reads YSYEKL. V lost 1 base, J lost 1 base, and 13 bases lay in between. The CDR3 is CASSQVPGRTNTEAFF. The DNA of the CDR3 is TGCGCCAGCAGCCAAGTTCCCGGGAGAACGAACACTGAAGCTTTCTTT.

The gene calls are TRBV9 and TRBJ1-6; D might be TRBD1 (5 bases). This CDR3 has 17 amino acids. Germline CDR1 is SGDLS and CDR2 is YYNGEE. V lost 2 bases to trimming and J lost 10 bases, with 22 bases between them. CDR3 in amino acids: CASSVGGERLPGSPLHF. As DNA, the CDR3 is TGTGCCAGCAGCGTGGGGGGGGAGCGGCTGCCCGGGTCACCCCTCCACTTT. The entire variable domain, with the rest obtained from reference TRBV9 and TRBJ1-6, is as follows: DSGVTQTPKHLITATGQRVTLRCSPRSGDLSVYWYQQSLDQGLQFLIQYYNGEERAKGNILERFSAQQFPDLHSELNLSSLELGDSALYFCASSVGGERLPGSPLHFGNGTRLTVT.

This chain links TRBV6-1 with TRBJ2-5; TRBD1 matches at 7 bases. Trimming cost V 0 bases and J 5 bases; bases outside gene matches: 3. This CDR3 comprises 14 residues. Looked up from germline, CDR1 is MNHNS and CDR2 is SASEGT. Here the CDR3 reads CASSEAGGAETQYF. CDR3 nucleotide sequence: TGTGCCAGCAGTGAAGCAGGGGGCGCCGAGACCCAGTACTTC.

With regard to this clone: The junction differs from germline at one of its ends, possibly a read error. The gene calls are TRBV7-9 and TRBJ2-1; 7 nucleotides agree with TRBD2. The CDR3 spans 14 residues. Per the germline V gene, CDR1 is SEHNR and CDR2 is FQNEAQ (reference sequence). The CDR3 DNA reads as TGTGCCAGCACCGGCGGGAGCTCCTACAATAAGCAGTTCTTC. Its protein is CASTGGSSYNKQFF. Complete variable domain (other parts from reference TRBV7-9 and TRBJ2-1): DTGVSQNPRHKITKRGQNVTFRCDPISEHNRLYWYRQTLGQGPEFLTYFQNEAQLEKSRLLSDRFSAERPKGSFSTLEIQRTEQGDSAMYLCASTGGSSYNKQFFGPGTRLTVL.

This chain uses TRBV18 with TRBJ2-7; D may be TRBD1 (7 bases). Germline lookup yields CDR1 KGHSH and CDR2 LQKENI. Between the trimmed V and J ends, which lost 2 bases and 3 bases, there was a span of 11 bases. The CDR3 length is 14 residues. The DNA for the CDR3 is TGTGCCAGCTCACCAAGCCAGGGGGGCTACGAGCAGTACTTC. This sequence encodes CASSPSQGGYEQYF.

V usage is TRBV7-8 and J usage is TRBJ1-5; no clear D. V was shortened by 4 bases and J by 6 bases, with 13 bases between the two germline ends. The length of the CDR3 is 14 residues. Germline CDR1 is SGHVS and CDR2 is FQNEAQ. This chain's CDR3 is CASSSEETGQPQHF. CDR3 nucleotide sequence: TGTGCCAGCAGCTCCGAGGAGACGGGTCAGCCCCAGCATTTT.

This chain's CDR3 is CASSGDGSGNTIYF. The CDR3 DNA follows: TGTGCCAGCAGCGGAGACGGCTCTGGAAACACCATATATTTT. The chain combines TRBV2 with TRBJ1-3, with unresolved D. Germline V CDR1 and CDR2: SNHLY, FYNNEI. V was cut by 6 bases and J by 0 bases, with 9 bases left in between. This CDR3 has 14 amino acids.

Turning to this clone: Sequence at one end of the junction differs from germline and may be a read error. The V gene is TRBV19, the J gene TRBJ1-5; 9 nucleotides agree with TRBD1. Germline lookup yields CDR1 LNHDA and CDR2 SQIVND (reference sequence). This CDR3 comprises 14 residues. This CDR3 is CASSKGQGSTSLGF. The CDR3 region has the DNA TGTGCCAGTAGTAAGGGACAGGGCTCCACTAGTTTGGGTTTT. The entire variable domain, with the rest obtained from reference TRBV19 and TRBJ1-5, is as follows: DGGITQSPKYLFRKEGQNVTLSCEQNLNHDAMYWYRQDPGQGLRLIYYSQIVNDFQKGDIAEGYSVSREKKESFPLTVTSAQKNPTAFYLCASSKGQGSTSLGFGDGTRLSIL.

V usage is TRBV5-1 and J usage is TRBJ2-7, with D perhaps matching TRBD2 (6 bases). V lost 3 bases and J 2 bases, leaving 18 bases between the germline ends. This CDR3 spans 16 amino acids. The V gene's germline CDR1 is SGHRS and CDR2 YFSETQ. Here the CDR3 reads CASSYLAAGNPYEQYF. The CDR3 DNA is TGCGCCAGCAGCTACCTGGCCGCGGGAAACCCCTACGAGCAGTACTTC.

The gene calls are TRBV19 and TRBJ2-5, with D possibly being TRBD1 (7 bases). Germline V gene lookup returns CDR1 LNHDA and CDR2 SQIVND (reference sequence). There are 15 residues in the CDR3. Trimming removed 4 bases from V and 5 bases from J, with 17 bases in between. This CDR3 is CASSTQGGGRETQYF. The CDR3 DNA reads TGTGCCAGTAGTACCCAGGGGGGCGGTAGGGAGACCCAGTACTTC.

The chain recombines TRBV13 with TRBJ2-7; D call uncertain. V was trimmed by 2 bases and J by 6 bases, leaving 8 bases between them. The CDR3 runs to 12 residues. The germline V gene encodes CDR1 PRHDT and CDR2 FYEKMQ (reference sequence). The DNA of the CDR3 is TGTGCCAGCAGCTTATGGAGCCTCGAGCAGTACTTC. This translates into CASSLWSLEQYF.

The chain couples TRBV9 to TRBJ2-3, with 8 nucleotides matching TRBD2. CDR1 is SGDLS and CDR2 is YYNGEE in the germline V gene. Germline trimming cut 10 bases from V and 0 bases from J; bases unmatched to any gene: 4. This CDR3 contains 13 residues. In nucleotides, the CDR3 is TGTGCCTCCGGGGGGGCTAGCACAGATACGCAGTATTTT. Translating it yields CASGGASTDTQYF.

DNA for the CDR3: TGTGCCAGCAGTGACGGCCGGAACACTGAAGCTTTCTTT. Amino acids: CASSDGRNTEAFF. The chain is built from TRBV6-4 and TRBJ1-1; no definite D call. The CDR3 is 13 amino acids. Germline CDR1 and CDR2: MRHNA and SNTAGT. Between the trimmed V and J ends, which lost 2 bases and 1 base, there was a span of 5 bases.

The genes are TRBV27 and TRBJ1-2; TRBD1 is a possible D gene (6 bases). The V end lost 4 bases, the J end lost 4 bases, and 16 bases lay between the germline ends. Germline V CDR1 and CDR2: MNHEY, SMNVEV (reference sequence). The CDR3 covers 15 residues. The CDR3 coding sequence is TGTGCCAGCAGTTCCCCCGGAACAGGGACCTATGGCTACACCTTC. Translated: CASSSPGTGTYGYTF.

V is TRBV10-2 and J is TRBJ2-6; 8 positions match TRBD1. Germline CDR1 and CDR2: WSHSY and SAAADI. The CDR3 is 17 residues long. V lost 4 bases, J lost 2 bases, and 7 bases stayed unmatched. In DNA form, the CDR3 reads TGCGCCAGCAGTGGTGACAGGGGAGGCCCTGGGGCCAACGTCCTGACTTTC. Its translation is CASSGDRGGPGANVLTF.

This chain uses TRBV4-2 with TRBJ2-1; 14 bases map to TRBD2. This CDR3 comprises 15 residues. V was pared by 3 bases and J by 14 bases, with 9 bases of the junction left unmatched. Germline CDR1 reads LGHNA; CDR2 reads YNFKEQ. CDR3 sequence (DNA): TGTGCCAGCAGCCAGGGGACTAGCGGGGGACCACGGGAGTTCTTC. Its protein is CASSQGTSGGPREFF.